This section outlines one T cell receptor beta chain sequence together with its context. Here immunoSEQ multiplex PCR was the method, and the copy in TCRdb shows in-frame clones only, minus some. This table holds roughly 57,000 clones, roughly 87% found once. This specimen belongs to a study of OX40 agonist ivuxolimab in advanced cancers. Trimming shortened V by 3 bases and J by 3 bases, and 9 bases separated the two germline ends. This CDR3 is built from 14 residues. CDR1 and CDR2 (germline): SGHRS, YFSETQ. The origin of this receptor is an adult with an advanced solid tumor such as melanoma, head and neck, liver or kidney cancer. This rearrangement joins TRBV5-1 to TRBJ1-4; D perhaps matches TRBD1 (5 bases). This sample comprised CD4+ or CD8+ T cells sorted from blood, obtained in a trial of the OX40 agonist ivuxolimab. CDR3 DNA sequence: TGCGCCAGCAGCTGGGGCGCTCCTAATGAAAAACTGTTTTTT. This sequence encodes CASSWGAPNEKLFF.